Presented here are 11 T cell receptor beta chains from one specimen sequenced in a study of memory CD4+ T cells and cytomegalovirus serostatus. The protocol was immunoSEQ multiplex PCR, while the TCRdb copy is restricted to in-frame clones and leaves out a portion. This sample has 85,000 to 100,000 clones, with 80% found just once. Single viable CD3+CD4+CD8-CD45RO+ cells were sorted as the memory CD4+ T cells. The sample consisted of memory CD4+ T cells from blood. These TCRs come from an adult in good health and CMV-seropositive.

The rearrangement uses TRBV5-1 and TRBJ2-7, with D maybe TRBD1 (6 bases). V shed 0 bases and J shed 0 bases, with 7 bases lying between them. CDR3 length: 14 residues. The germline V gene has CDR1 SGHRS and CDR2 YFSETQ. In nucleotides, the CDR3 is TGCGCCAGCAGCTTGGGACAGGACTCCTACGAGCAGTACTTC. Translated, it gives CASSLGQDSYEQYF.

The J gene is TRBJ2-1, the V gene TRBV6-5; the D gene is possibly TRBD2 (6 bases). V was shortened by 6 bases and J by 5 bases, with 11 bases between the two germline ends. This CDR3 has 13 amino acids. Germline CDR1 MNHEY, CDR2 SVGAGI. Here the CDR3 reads CASRISGDNEQFF. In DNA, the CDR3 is TGTGCCAGCAGAATTAGCGGTGACAATGAGCAGTTCTTC.

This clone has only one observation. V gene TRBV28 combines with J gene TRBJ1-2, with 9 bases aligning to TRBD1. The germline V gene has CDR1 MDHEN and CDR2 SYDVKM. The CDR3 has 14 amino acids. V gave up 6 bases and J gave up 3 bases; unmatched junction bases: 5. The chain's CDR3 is CASRGQGKYYGYTF. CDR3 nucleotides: TGTGCCAGCAGGGGACAGGGTAAATACTATGGCTACACCTTC.

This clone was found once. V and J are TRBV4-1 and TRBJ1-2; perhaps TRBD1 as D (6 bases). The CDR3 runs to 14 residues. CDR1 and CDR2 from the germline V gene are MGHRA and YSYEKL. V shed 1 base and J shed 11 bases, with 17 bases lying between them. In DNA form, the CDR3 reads TGCGCCAGCAGCCAAGCCCGGGACACCAGAAGGTACACCTTC. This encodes CASSQARDTRRYTF.

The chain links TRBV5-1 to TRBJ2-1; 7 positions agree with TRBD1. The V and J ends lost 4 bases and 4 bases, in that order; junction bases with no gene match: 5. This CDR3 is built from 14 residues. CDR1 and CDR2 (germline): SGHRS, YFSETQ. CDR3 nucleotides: TGCGCCAGCAGCCTCGGGACAGAATACAATGAGCAGTTCTTC. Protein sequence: CASSLGTEYNEQFF.

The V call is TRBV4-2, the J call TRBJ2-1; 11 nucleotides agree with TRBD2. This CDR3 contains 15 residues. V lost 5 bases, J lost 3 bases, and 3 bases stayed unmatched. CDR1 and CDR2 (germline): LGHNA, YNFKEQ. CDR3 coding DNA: TGTGCCAGCAGCGACCTAGCGGGAGGCTACAATGAGCAGTTCTTC. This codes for CASSDLAGGYNEQFF.

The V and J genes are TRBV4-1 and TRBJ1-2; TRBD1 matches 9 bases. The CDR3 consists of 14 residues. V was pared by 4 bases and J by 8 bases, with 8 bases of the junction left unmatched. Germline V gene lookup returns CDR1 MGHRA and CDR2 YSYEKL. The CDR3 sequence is CASSPTGGIAGYTF. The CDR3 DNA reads TGCGCCAGCAGCCCGACAGGGGGGATCGCGGGCTACACCTTC.

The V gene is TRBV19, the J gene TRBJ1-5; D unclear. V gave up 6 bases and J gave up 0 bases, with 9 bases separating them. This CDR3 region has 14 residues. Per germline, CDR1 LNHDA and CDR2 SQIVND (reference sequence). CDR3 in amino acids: CASSREYSNQPQHF. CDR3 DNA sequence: TGTGCCAGTAGCAGAGAATATAGCAATCAGCCCCAGCATTTT. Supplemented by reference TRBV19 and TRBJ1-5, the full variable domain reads DGGITQSPKYLFRKEGQNVTLSCEQNLNHDAMYWYRQDPGQGLRLIYYSQIVNDFQKGDIAEGYSVSREKKESFPLTVTSAQKNPTAFYLCASSREYSNQPQHFGDGTRLSIL.

The CDR3 reads CASSNYEQYF. The CDR3 DNA follows: TGTGCCAGCAGTAACTACGAGCAGTACTTC. This chain joins TRBV6-5 and TRBJ2-7; D is unclear. Between the trimmed V and J ends, which lost 5 bases and 3 bases, there was a span of 2 bases. CDR3 size: 10 residues. Germline lookup yields CDR1 MNHEY and CDR2 SVGAGI.

The CDR3 DNA reads TGTGCCTGGAGTGTACAGGGGGTACCTGAAGCTTTCTTT. This gives the protein CAWSVQGVPEAFF. V is TRBV30 and J is TRBJ1-1; 8 bases line up with TRBD1. Germline V lookup: CDR1 GTSNPN, CDR2 SVGIG (reference sequence). V lost 0 bases, J lost 6 bases, and 3 bases stayed unmatched. The CDR3 is 13 residues long.

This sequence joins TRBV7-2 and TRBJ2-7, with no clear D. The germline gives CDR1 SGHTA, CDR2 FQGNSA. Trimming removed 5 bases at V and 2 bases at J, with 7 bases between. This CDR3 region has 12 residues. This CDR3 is CASSGSTYEQYF. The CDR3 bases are TGTGCCAGCAGCGGAAGCACCTACGAGCAGTACTTC.